The clone carrying this T cell receptor (beta chain) has only a few counts. Antigen specificity is unknown. TCRdb re-derived calls from the 5' RACE reads in MiXCR, one entry per CDR3 protein. This sample has just over 500,000 distinct CDR3 sequences, with approximately 22% found just once. This CDR3 has 16 amino acids. Trimming removed 1 base at V and 2 bases at J, with 14 bases between. The germline V gene encodes CDR1 LGHDT and CDR2 YNNKEL (reference sequence). The sample is drawn from a study of identical twins. Study-wide results and caveats: Fewer insertions were carried by abundant cord blood beta clonotypes, but none was seen in memory repertoires.

These data were likewise used in another study, on T cells expressing NK-cell markers. That paper adds: Sorted CD3+CD56+NKG2C+, CD3+CD56+NKG2C- and CD3+CD56-NKG2C+ T-cell subsets were beta-chain profiled. In four donors, these clonotypes also led the CD3+CD56-NKG2C+ fraction. Questions lingered over whether expanded NKG2C+ T cell clones were HCMV-specific.

The sequence came from a woman between 18 and 30 years old in good health. The sample taken for sequencing was CD4+ T cells sorted from blood. The rearrangement uses TRBV3-1 and TRBJ1-1; possible D gene TRBD1, 6 bases. This CDR3 is CASSQVGGGLNTEAFF. The CDR3 DNA reads TGTGCCAGCAGCCAAGTGGGCGGGGGCCTAAACACTGAAGCTTTCTTT.